This record looks at one TCR beta chain sequence and its context. Its antigen remains unknown. The PCR used 60 Vbeta and 13 Jbeta primers. The table came from immunoSEQ multiplex PCR; TCRdb's copy has only in-frame clones and leaves some out. The data contain approximately 67,000 clones, approximately 90% of them singletons. The data belong to a study of cytomegalovirus exposure and HLA in healthy donors. In germline, CDR1 is SGHRS, CDR2 YFSETQ. V shed 0 bases and J 1 base; nucleotides not matched to a gene: 10. The CDR3 covers 19 residues. Findings and caveats of the study: An assumption of roughly uniform sequencing depth across donors underlay the presence/absence analyses. Diagnosis of cytomegalovirus status made by the classifier reportedly showed high specificity and sensitivity. V- and J-gene trimming of TCR beta was linked (in a later analysis) to a missense DCLRE1C variant.

This clonotype was obtained from a woman aged 30 to 39 in good health and CMV-seropositive. The chain couples TRBV5-1 to TRBJ2-1; 10 bases match TRBD2. Source material: PBMCs. For the CDR3, the DNA is TGCGCCAGCAGCTTGGGAACGGCTAGCGGGAGTATGTCCTACAATGAGCAGTTCTTC. Translating gives CASSLGTASGSMSYNEQFF.